The 19 T cell receptor beta chains below all came from one sample that was sequenced in a study of blood T cell repertoires in COVID-19. Using immunoSEQ multiplex PCR, the repertoire was profiled, and TCRdb retains in-frame clones only, with some absent. Seen here are approximately 170,000 clones, less than 90% observed once, and the top ten hold around 4%. Sequencing was done on a sample of peripheral blood. The receptors stem from a woman in her 70s with acute or convalescent COVID-19.

The chain recombines TRBV11-2 with TRBJ2-1; 7 nucleotides agree with TRBD2. Germline-derived CDR1 and CDR2 are SGHAT and FQNNGV. Trimming at V came to 4 bases and at J to 7 bases, leaving 1 base not matched to a gene. This CDR3 comprises 12 residues. The CDR3 region is CASSWEGNEQFF. The CDR3 nucleotides are TGTGCCAGCAGCTGGGAGGGGAATGAGCAGTTCTTC.

The rearrangement links TRBV6-1 to TRBJ1-5; tentatively, D is TRBD1 (5 bases). Trimming took off 2 bases at V and 7 bases at J, with 12 bases between the two ends. Germline CDR1 reads MNHNS; CDR2 reads SASEGT. The CDR3 has 14 amino acids. CDR3 in DNA: TGTGCCAGCAGTGAATTCGGGGGACGCCAGCCCCAGCATTTT. Translation gives CASSEFGGRQPQHF.

V and J are TRBV9 and TRBJ2-7, with 8 bases lining up with TRBD2. The germline gives CDR1 SGDLS, CDR2 YYNGEE. The CDR3 has 15 residues. The V gene end was trimmed by 0 bases and the J gene end by 6 bases; junction bases not matched to a gene: 8. CDR3 coding DNA: TGTGCCAGCAGCGTAGAGGGACTAGTCGAGAGCGAGCAGTACTTC. The encoded protein is CASSVEGLVESEQYF.

The V call is TRBV7-5, the J call TRBJ2-3; the table gives TRBD2 as D, unverified against the DNA. TRBV7-5 is a pseudogene segment. This CDR3 is built from 17 residues. The CDR3 loop reads CARSLQTSGIHSDTQYF. CDR3 nucleotides: TGTGCCAGAAGCTTACAGACTAGCGGGATCCATTCAGATACGCAGTATTTT.

CDR3 bases: TGTGCCAGCAGTGCACGACAGGTCTACGTCACAGATACGCAGTATTTT. Translated, it gives CASSARQVYVTDTQYF. This rearrangement joins TRBV6-1 to TRBJ2-3, with a tentative D call TRBD1 (6 bases). Germline V gene data show CDR1 as MNHNS and CDR2 as SASEGT. Trimming took off 4 bases at V and 2 bases at J, with 16 bases between the two ends. This CDR3 comprises 16 residues.

This rearrangement joins TRBV11-2 to TRBJ1-3, with 7 bases fitting TRBD1. This CDR3 is 14 amino acids long. CDR1 SGHAT and CDR2 FQNNGV come from the germline V gene. V was pared by 5 bases and J by 4 bases, with 5 bases of the junction left unmatched. The CDR3 coding sequence is TGTGCCAGCAGCCTCGACAGGGTCGGAAACACCATATATTTT. Translated: CASSLDRVGNTIYF.

The chain is built from TRBV7-2 and TRBJ2-1, with 16 bases fitting TRBD2. V lost 0 bases and J lost 2; bases outside the gene matches: 13. Germline assignment: CDR1 SGHTA and CDR2 FQGNSA. The CDR3 extends over 22 amino acids. CDR3 residues: CASSLASPVYGTSGRAYNEQFF. CDR3 DNA sequence: TGTGCCAGCAGCTTAGCTTCACCGGTATATGGGACTAGCGGGAGGGCCTACAATGAGCAGTTCTTC.

The table lists this clone with a few counts. V gene TRBV7-2 combines with J gene TRBJ1-4; 8 nucleotides agree with TRBD1. The CDR3 covers 16 residues. Trimming at V came to 0 bases and at J to 2 bases, leaving 2 bases not matched to a gene. Germline V gene sequence: CDR1 SGHTA, CDR2 FQGNSA. CDR3 sequence reads: CASSLARTGTNEKLFF. The CDR3 DNA is TGTGCCAGCAGCTTAGCCCGGACAGGGACTAATGAAAAACTGTTTTTT.

The chain links TRBV7-2 to TRBJ2-4; D might be TRBD2 (6 bases). CDR1 is SGHTA, CDR2 FQGNSA, per germline. The V and J ends lost 3 bases and 1 base respectively, with 7 bases between them. The CDR3 loop spans 14 amino acids. DNA for the CDR3: TGTGCCAGCAGCTTTGGGGGGGCCAAAAACATTCAGTACTTC. It encodes CASSFGGAKNIQYF.

The chain recombines TRBV9 with TRBJ2-1, with 8 bases fitting TRBD1. The V gene's germline CDR1 is SGDLS and CDR2 YYNGEE. Germline trimming cut 0 bases from V and 6 bases from J; bases unmatched to any gene: 5. The CDR3 is made up of 15 amino acids. CDR3 sequence (DNA): TGTGCCAGCAGCGTAGGGGACAGGACCCTCAATGAGCAGTTCTTC. As protein: CASSVGDRTLNEQFF.

CDR3 sequence reads: CASSEVDSSANYEQYF. DNA for the CDR3: TGTGCCAGCAGTGAAGTCGACTCCTCAGCAAACTACGAGCAGTACTTC. J is TRBJ2-7 and V is TRBV6-1; the D is unclear. Trimming removed 1 base from V and 3 bases from J, with 16 bases in between. The CDR3 runs 16 residues. In germline, CDR1 is MNHNS, CDR2 SASEGT.

The chain employs TRBV5-5 and TRBJ1-6; D is undetermined. Germline V gene sequence: CDR1 SGHKS, CDR2 YYEKEE (reference sequence). The V gene lost 0 bases and the J gene lost 8 bases, with 6 bases spanning the gap. CDR3 length: 13 residues. In DNA, the CDR3 is TGTGCCAGCAGCTTGGGAGCGGATTCACCCCTCCACTTT. Its translation is CASSLGADSPLHF.

The rearrangement uses TRBV5-1 and TRBJ2-5; weak D call: TRBD1 (5 bases). Germline V lookup: CDR1 SGHRS, CDR2 YFSETQ. This CDR3 region has 14 residues. Deletions cut 4 bases from V and 2 bases from J, with 12 bases between. CDR3 loop: CASSLKTVQETQYF. DNA of the CDR3: TGCGCCAGCAGCCTAAAGACAGTACAAGAGACCCAGTACTTC.

V gene TRBV11-2 combines with J gene TRBJ2-7, with 8 bases fitting TRBD1. The CDR3 spans 17 residues. V lost 1 base and J lost 3; bases outside the gene matches: 11. Germline V lookup: CDR1 SGHAT, CDR2 FQNNGV. DNA for the CDR3: TGTGCCAGCAGCTTAGGTCACTCCGGGACAGGACTCTACGAGCAGTACTTC. Translated: CASSLGHSGTGLYEQYF.

The chain links TRBV29-1 to TRBJ2-5, with D uncertain. Germline V gene sequence: CDR1 SQVTM, CDR2 ANQGSEA. CDR3 size: 18 residues. Trimming cost V 3 bases and J 5 bases, with 28 bases left between them. The CDR3 protein is CSVDPTKSGSAIGETQYF. CDR3 DNA sequence: TGCAGCGTTGACCCCACTAAAAGTGGCAGCGCTATCGGGGAGACCCAGTACTTC. Full variable domain (outside the CDR3, taken from reference TRBV29-1 and TRBJ2-5): SAVISQKPSRDICQRGTSLTIQCQVDSQVTMMFWYRQQPGQSLTLIATANQGSEATYESGFVIDKFPISRPNLTFSTLTVSNMSPEDSSIYLCSVDPTKSGSAIGETQYFGPGTRLLVL.

CDR3 sequence (DNA): TGCGCCAGCAGCCGCGGGACAGGGAAAGATACGCAGTATTTT. Residues: CASSRGTGKDTQYF. V and J are TRBV5-1 and TRBJ2-3; 9 bases agree with TRBD1. The ends lost 4 bases at V and 5 bases at J; junction bases unmatched: 5. There are 14 residues in the CDR3. CDR1 is SGHRS and CDR2 is YFSETQ in the germline V gene.

This clone was picked up one time. The chain carries TRBV5-5 and TRBJ2-2, with D possibly matching TRBD2 (6 bases). Germline V gene sequence: CDR1 SGHKS, CDR2 YYEKEE (reference sequence). V was pared by 9 bases and J by 3 bases, with 18 bases between. The length of the CDR3 is 15 residues. Written as DNA, the CDR3 is TGTGCCACCGATTTGGGGGGTTTTGACACCGGGGAGCTGTTTTTT. It yields the protein CATDLGGFDTGELFF.

The chain has TRBV4-2 and TRBJ1-1, with D perhaps matching TRBD1 (5 bases). Germline CDR1 and CDR2: LGHNA and YNFKEQ. The CDR3 is made up of 15 amino acids. Trimming took off 0 bases at V and 2 bases at J, with 10 bases between the two ends. Written as DNA, the CDR3 is TGTGCCAGCAGCCAAGATCTTCAGGGAAACACTGAAGCTTTCTTT. This gives the protein CASSQDLQGNTEAFF.

This chain links TRBV19 with TRBJ2-1; TRBD2 matches 8 bases. Germline trimming cut 8 bases from V and 7 bases from J; bases unmatched to any gene: 13. Germline-derived CDR1 and CDR2 are LNHDA and SQIVND (reference sequence). The CDR3 runs to 15 residues. The CDR3 spells CASSSLAGVANEQFF. The CDR3 DNA reads as TGTGCCAGTTCCTCTCTAGCGGGTGTTGCGAATGAGCAGTTCTTC.